The next 8 T cell receptor beta chains were all read from a single sample in a study of shared clonotypes between healthy human individuals. Method: immunoSEQ multiplex PCR; TCRdb's copy keeps in-frame clones and lacks some. In the table there are millions of clones, roughly 95% of which are singletons. Specimen: naive CD4+ T cells sorted from blood. Subset described: CD45RA+ positively selected. These receptors originate from a man younger than 35 in good health.

Here the CDR3 DNA reads TGTGCCAGCATAGGCGTGAACACTGAAGCTTTCTTT. Protein: CASIGVNTEAFF. The chain uses TRBV28 and TRBJ1-1; D gene uncertain. The length of the CDR3 is 12 residues. The V gene lost 7 bases and the J gene lost 0 bases, with 6 bases spanning the gap. Germline V gene data show CDR1 as MDHEN and CDR2 as SYDVKM.

There are many counts of this clone. Additional DNA sequences in this sample encode the identical CDR3. The chain joins TRBV29-1 to TRBJ2-1; D may be TRBD2 (6 bases). The germline V and J ends were trimmed by 8 bases and 4 bases, with 18 bases remaining between them. Germline assignment: CDR1 SQVTM and CDR2 ANQGSEA. The CDR3 totals 14 residues. The CDR3 nucleotides are TGCAGCATCTGGGGAAGCGGGTGGTACAATGAGCAGTTCTTC. Translation: CSIWGSGWYNEQFF.

The chain joins TRBV6-6 to TRBJ2-1; 9 nucleotides agree with TRBD2. The CDR3 is 16 residues long. CDR1 is MNHNY, CDR2 SVGAGI, per germline (reference sequence). The ends lost 6 bases at V and 15 bases at J; junction bases unmatched: 21. The CDR3 coding sequence is TGTGCCAGCAGCTATATCCAATTAGCGGGAGAAGTCCCAGGGTTCTTC. Encoded protein: CASSYIQLAGEVPGFF.

J is TRBJ1-4 and V is TRBV30; TRBD1 matches 7 bases. CDR1 is GTSNPN and CDR2 is SVGIG in the germline V gene (reference sequence). The CDR3 covers 17 residues. V shed 1 base and J 8 bases; nucleotides not matched to a gene: 16. In DNA, the CDR3 is TGTGCCTGGAGTGGAGGGGGCTATACCGATTTCTACGAAAAACTGTTTTTT. Its translation: CAWSGGGYTDFYEKLFF.

J is TRBJ2-5 and V is TRBV7-8; 7 nucleotides agree with TRBD1. From germline, CDR1 is SGHVS and CDR2 FQNEAQ. The CDR3 extends over 14 amino acids. V gave up 3 bases and J gave up 0 bases; unmatched junction bases: 1. The CDR3 DNA sequence: TGTGCCAGCAGCTTTGACAGGGACCAAGAGACCCAGTACTTC. Translating it yields CASSFDRDQETQYF.

The V and J genes are TRBV18 and TRBJ2-5; no reliable D call. The CDR3 extends over 13 amino acids. The germline V gene encodes CDR1 KGHSH and CDR2 LQKENI. V was shortened by 2 bases and J by 5 bases, with 9 bases between the two germline ends. CDR3 nucleotide sequence: TGTGCCAGCTCACCAACTCTGGTGGAGACCCAGTACTTC. Amino acids: CASSPTLVETQYF.

The rearrangement links TRBV6-1 to TRBJ2-1; 11 bases line up with TRBD2. From germline, CDR1 is MNHNS and CDR2 SASEGT. This CDR3 spans 15 amino acids. J gave up 3 bases and V 5 bases, and 3 bases lay outside the gene matches. The CDR3 DNA sequence: TGTGCCAGCAGTCTAGCGGGGGGTATCTACAATGAGCAGTTCTTC. Protein product: CASSLAGGIYNEQFF.

The rearrangement links TRBV5-1 to TRBJ2-3; TRBD2 matches 7 bases. The V gene end was trimmed by 4 bases and the J gene end by 1 base; junction bases not matched to a gene: 9. The CDR3 loop spans 16 amino acids. Germline V gene data show CDR1 as SGHRS and CDR2 as YFSETQ. The CDR3: CASSPRSSGGTDTQYF. CDR3 nucleotides: TGCGCCAGCAGCCCCCGTTCTAGCGGAGGCACAGATACGCAGTATTTT.